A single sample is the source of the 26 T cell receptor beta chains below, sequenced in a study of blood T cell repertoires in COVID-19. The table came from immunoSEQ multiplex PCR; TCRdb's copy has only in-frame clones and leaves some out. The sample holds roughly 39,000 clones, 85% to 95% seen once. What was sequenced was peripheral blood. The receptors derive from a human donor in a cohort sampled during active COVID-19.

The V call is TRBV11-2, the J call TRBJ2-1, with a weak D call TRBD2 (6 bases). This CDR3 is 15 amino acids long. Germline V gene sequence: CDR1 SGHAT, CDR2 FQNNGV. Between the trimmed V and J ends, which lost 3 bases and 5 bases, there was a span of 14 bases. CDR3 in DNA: TGTGCCAGCAGCTTGGACTATGGAATGAACAATGAGCAGTTCTTC. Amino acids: CASSLDYGMNNEQFF. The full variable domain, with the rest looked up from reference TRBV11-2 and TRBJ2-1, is EAGVAQSPRYKIIEKRQSVAFWCNPISGHATLYWYQQILGQGPKLLIQFQNNGVVDDSQLPKDRFSAERLKGVDSTLKIQPAKLEDSAVYLCASSLDYGMNNEQFFGPGTRLTVL.

In nucleotides, the CDR3 is TGCGCCAGCAGCTTGGATAGGACAGCGCCGAACTATGGCTACACCTTC. This sequence encodes CASSLDRTAPNYGYTF. The chain links TRBV5-1 to TRBJ1-2; tentatively, D is TRBD1 (6 bases). Trimming shortened V by 0 bases and J by 2 bases, and 14 bases separated the two germline ends. Germline V gene data show CDR1 as SGHRS and CDR2 as YFSETQ. The CDR3 has 16 amino acids.

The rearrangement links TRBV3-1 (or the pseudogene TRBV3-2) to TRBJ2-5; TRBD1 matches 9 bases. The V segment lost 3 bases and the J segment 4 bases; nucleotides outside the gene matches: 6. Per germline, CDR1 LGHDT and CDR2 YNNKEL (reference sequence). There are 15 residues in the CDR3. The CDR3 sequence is CASSQVTGGRETQYF. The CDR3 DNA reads TGTGCCAGCAGCCAGGTAACAGGGGGCAGAGAGACCCAGTACTTC.

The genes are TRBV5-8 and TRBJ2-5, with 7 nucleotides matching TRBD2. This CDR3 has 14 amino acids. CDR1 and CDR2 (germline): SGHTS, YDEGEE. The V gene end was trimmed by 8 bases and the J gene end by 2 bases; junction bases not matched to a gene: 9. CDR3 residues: CASLPWGGQETQYF. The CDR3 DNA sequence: TGTGCCAGTTTACCTTGGGGGGGGCAAGAGACCCAGTACTTC.

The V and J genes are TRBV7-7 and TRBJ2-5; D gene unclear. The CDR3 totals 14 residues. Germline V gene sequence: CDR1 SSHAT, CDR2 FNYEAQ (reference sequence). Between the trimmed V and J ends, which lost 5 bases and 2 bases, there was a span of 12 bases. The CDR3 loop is CASSPSYNQETQYF. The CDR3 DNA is TGTGCCAGCAGCCCGAGCTATAATCAAGAGACCCAGTACTTC. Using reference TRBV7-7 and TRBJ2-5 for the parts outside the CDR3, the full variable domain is GAGVSQSPRYKVTKRGQDVTLRCDPISSHATLYWYQQALGQGPEFLTYFNYEAQPDKSGLPSDRFSAERPEGSISTLTIQRTEQRDSAMYRCASSPSYNQETQYFGPGTRLLVL.

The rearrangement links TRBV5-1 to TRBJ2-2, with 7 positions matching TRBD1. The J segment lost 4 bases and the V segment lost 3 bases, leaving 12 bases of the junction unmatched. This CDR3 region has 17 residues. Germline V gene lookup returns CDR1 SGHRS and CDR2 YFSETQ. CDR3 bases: TGCGCCAGCAGCTCGGGACAGACAAAGTTGAGCACCGGGGAGCTGTTTTTT. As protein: CASSSGQTKLSTGELFF.

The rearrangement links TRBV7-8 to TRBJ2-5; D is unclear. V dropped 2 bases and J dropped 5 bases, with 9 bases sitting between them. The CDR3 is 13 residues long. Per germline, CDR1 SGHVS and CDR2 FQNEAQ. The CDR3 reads CASSLHPEETQYF. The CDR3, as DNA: TGTGCCAGCAGCTTACATCCGGAGGAGACCCAGTACTTC.

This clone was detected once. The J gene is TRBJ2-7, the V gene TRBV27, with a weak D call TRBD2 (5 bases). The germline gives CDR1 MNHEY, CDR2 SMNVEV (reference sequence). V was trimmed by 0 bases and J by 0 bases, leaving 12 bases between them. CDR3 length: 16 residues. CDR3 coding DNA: TGTGCCAGCAGTTTATCCAGCGGCCCGGTCTCCTACGAGCAGTACTTC. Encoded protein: CASSLSSGPVSYEQYF.

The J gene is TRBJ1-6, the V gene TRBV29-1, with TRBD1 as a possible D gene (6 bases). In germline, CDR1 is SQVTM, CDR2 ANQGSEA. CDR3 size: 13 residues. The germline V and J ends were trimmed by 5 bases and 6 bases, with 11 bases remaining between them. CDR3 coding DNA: TGCAGCGTTCAGCAGGGGTTTAATTCACCCCTCCACTTT. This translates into CSVQQGFNSPLHF.

The CDR3 region has the DNA TGCGCCAGCAGCTTGGGACTAGCGGGGGTAAACAATGAGCAGTTCTTC. It encodes CASSLGLAGVNNEQFF. The chain uses TRBV5-1 and TRBJ2-1; 12 nucleotides match TRBD2. V shed 0 bases and J 5 bases; nucleotides not matched to a gene: 3. The CDR3 sequence is 16 residues long. Germline V gene sequence: CDR1 SGHRS, CDR2 YFSETQ.

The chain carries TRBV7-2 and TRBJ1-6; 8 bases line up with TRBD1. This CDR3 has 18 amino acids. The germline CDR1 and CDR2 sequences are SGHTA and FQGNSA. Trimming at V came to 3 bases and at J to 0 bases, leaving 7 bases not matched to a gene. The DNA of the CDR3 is TGTGCCAGCAGCTTGCGGACAGGGACCGACTCCTATAATTCACCCCTCCACTTT. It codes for CASSLRTGTDSYNSPLHF.

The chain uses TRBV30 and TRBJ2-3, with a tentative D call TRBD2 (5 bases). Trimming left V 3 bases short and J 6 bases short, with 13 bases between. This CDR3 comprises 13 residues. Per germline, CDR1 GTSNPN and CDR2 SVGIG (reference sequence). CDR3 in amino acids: CAWRVERWDTQYF. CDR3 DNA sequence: TGTGCCTGGAGGGTAGAGCGGTGGGATACGCAGTATTTT.

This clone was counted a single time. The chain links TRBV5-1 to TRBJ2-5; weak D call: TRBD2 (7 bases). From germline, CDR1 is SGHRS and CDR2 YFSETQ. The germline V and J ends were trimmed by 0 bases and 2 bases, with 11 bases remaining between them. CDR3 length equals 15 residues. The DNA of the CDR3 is TGCGCCAGCAGCTTGGGCCGGGGGGCGCAAGAGACCCAGTACTTC. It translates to CASSLGRGAQETQYF. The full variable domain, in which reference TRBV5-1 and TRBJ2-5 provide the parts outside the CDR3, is KAGVTQTPRYLIKTRGQQVTLSCSPISGHRSVSWYQQTPGQGLQFLFEYFSETQRNKGNFPGRFSGRQFSNSRSEMNVSTLELGDSALYLCASSLGRGAQETQYFGPGTRLLVL.

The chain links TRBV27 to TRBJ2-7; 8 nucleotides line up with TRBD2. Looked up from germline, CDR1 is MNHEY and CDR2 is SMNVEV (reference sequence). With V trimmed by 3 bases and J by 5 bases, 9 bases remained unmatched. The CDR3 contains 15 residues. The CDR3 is CASSFLRGEGNEQYF. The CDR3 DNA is TGTGCCAGCAGTTTTCTGCGGGGGGAGGGCAACGAGCAGTACTTC.

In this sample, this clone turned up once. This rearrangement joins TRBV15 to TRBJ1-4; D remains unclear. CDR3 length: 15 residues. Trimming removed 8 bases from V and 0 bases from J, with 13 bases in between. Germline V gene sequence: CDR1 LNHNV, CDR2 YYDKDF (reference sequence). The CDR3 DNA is TGTGCCACCGAAAGGAGGAAAGCAACTAATGAAAAACTGTTTTTT. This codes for CATERRKATNEKLFF.

The CDR3 DNA reads TGTGCCAGTAGTGCGGCCGGGGGTTGGATTGCCGGATACAATGAGCAGTTCTTC. Its protein product is CASSAAGGWIAGYNEQFF. V and J are TRBV19 and TRBJ2-1, with D possibly TRBD2 on 6 matching bases. The germline V gene encodes CDR1 LNHDA and CDR2 SQIVND (reference sequence). Trimming removed 5 bases from V and 4 bases from J, with 24 bases in between. This CDR3 region has 18 residues.

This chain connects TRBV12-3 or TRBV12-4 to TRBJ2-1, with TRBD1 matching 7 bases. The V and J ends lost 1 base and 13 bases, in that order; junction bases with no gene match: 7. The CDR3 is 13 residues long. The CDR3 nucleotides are TGTGCCAGCAGTTTAGGGACAGGAGAGGGACAGTTCTTC. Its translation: CASSLGTGEGQFF.

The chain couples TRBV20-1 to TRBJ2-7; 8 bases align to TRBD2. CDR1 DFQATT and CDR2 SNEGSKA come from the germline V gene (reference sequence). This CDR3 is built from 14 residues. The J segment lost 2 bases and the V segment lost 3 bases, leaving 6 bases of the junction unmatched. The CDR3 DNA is TGCAGTGCTAGTCTGGGGACTAGGGCCTACGAGCAGTACTTC. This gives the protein CSASLGTRAYEQYF.

The CDR3 loop reads CASSLGGGRSPLHF. The CDR3 nucleotides read TGTGCCAGCAGCCTGGGGGGGGGCCGGTCACCCCTCCACTTT. The V call is TRBV28, the J call TRBJ1-6; weak D call: TRBD1 (6 bases). Germline V gene sequence: CDR1 MDHEN, CDR2 SYDVKM. Trimming removed 6 bases from V and 10 bases from J, with 16 bases in between. This CDR3 has 14 residues.

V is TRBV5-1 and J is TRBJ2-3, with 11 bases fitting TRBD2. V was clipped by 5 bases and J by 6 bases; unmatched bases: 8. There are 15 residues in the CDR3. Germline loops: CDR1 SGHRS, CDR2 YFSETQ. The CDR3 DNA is TGCGCCAGCAGACCCCATAGCGGGAGGGCGGATACGCAGTATTTT. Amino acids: CASRPHSGRADTQYF.

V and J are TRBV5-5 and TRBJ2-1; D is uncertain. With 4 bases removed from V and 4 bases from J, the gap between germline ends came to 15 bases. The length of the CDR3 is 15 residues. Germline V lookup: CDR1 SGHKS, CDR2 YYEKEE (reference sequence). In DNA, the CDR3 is TGTGCCAGCAGCCTGACGGGTCCCCCTTACAATGAGCAGTTCTTC. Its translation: CASSLTGPPYNEQFF.

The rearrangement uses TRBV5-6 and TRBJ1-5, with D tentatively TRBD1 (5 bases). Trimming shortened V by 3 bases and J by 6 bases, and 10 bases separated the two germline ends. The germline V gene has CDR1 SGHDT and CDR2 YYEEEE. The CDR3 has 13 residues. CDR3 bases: TGTGCCAGCAGCTGGGGGGGAAGTCAGCCCCAGCATTTT. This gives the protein CASSWGGSQPQHF.

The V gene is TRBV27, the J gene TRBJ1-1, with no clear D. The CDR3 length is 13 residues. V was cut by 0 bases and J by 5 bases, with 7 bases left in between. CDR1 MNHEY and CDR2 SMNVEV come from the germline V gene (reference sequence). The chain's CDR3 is CASSLSRSTEAFF. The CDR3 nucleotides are TGTGCCAGCAGTTTATCGAGGTCGACTGAAGCTTTCTTT.

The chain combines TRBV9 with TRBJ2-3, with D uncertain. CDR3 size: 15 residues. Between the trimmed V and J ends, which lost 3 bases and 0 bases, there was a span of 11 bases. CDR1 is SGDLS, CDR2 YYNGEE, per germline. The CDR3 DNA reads TGTGCCAGCAGCGGGTACGGTGATAGCACAGATACGCAGTATTTT. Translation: CASSGYGDSTDTQYF.

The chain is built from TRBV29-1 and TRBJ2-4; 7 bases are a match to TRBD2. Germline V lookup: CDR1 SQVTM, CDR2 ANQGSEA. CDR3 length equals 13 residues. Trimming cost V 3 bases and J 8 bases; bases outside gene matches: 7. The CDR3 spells CSVEGREGDIQYF. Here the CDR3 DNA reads TGCAGCGTTGAGGGCAGGGAGGGTGACATTCAGTACTTC. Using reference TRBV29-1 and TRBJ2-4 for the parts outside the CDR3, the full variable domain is SAVISQKPSRDICQRGTSLTIQCQVDSQVTMMFWYRQQPGQSLTLIATANQGSEATYESGFVIDKFPISRPNLTFSTLTVSNMSPEDSSIYLCSVEGREGDIQYFGAGTRLSVL.

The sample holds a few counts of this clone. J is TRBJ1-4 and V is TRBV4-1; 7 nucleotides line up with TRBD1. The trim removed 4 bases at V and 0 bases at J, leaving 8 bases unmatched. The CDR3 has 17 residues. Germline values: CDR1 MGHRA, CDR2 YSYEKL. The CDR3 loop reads CASSPGDRDSTNEKLFF. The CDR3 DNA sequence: TGCGCCAGCAGCCCGGGAGACAGGGATTCAACTAATGAAAAACTGTTTTTT.